The 31 T cell receptor beta chains given below trace back to one sample, sequenced in a study of technical replicates of blood from several donors. Using immunoSEQ multiplex PCR, the repertoire was profiled, and TCRdb retains in-frame clones only, with some absent. The sample records tens of thousands of clones, 95% to 98% being singletons. Sequencing input: T cells isolated from PBMCs. The receptors were gathered from a human donor in good health.

The CDR3 sequence: CASSPGQGALDEQYF. The CDR3 DNA reads as TGTGCCAGCAGCCCGGGGCAGGGGGCTTTAGACGAGCAGTACTTC. The chain couples TRBV7-9 to TRBJ2-7; TRBD1 matches at 8 bases. The CDR3 runs to 15 residues. Germline V gene data show CDR1 as SEHNR and CDR2 as FQNEAQ (reference sequence). The V and J ends lost 5 bases and 5 bases, in that order; junction bases with no gene match: 11.

The chain recombines TRBV11-2 with TRBJ2-7; D is ambiguous. V lost 4 bases, J lost 4 bases, and 5 bases lay in between. Germline V gene lookup returns CDR1 SGHAT and CDR2 FQNNGV. This CDR3 contains 11 residues. CDR3 DNA: TGTGCCAGCAGCTCCTCGTACGAGCAGTACTTC. The encoded protein is CASSSSYEQYF.

The V gene is TRBV9, the J gene TRBJ1-1, with 8 bases identical to TRBD1. CDR3 length: 14 amino acids. The J segment lost 3 bases and the V segment lost 6 bases, leaving 7 bases of the junction unmatched. Germline loops: CDR1 SGDLS, CDR2 YYNGEE. For the CDR3, the DNA is TGTGCCAGCACAACAGCAGGGGGCGACACTGAAGCTTTCTTT. Its protein product is CASTTAGGDTEAFF.

The V call is TRBV6-1, the J call TRBJ2-7, with 8 bases fitting TRBD2. V was pared by 8 bases and J by 3 bases, with 9 bases of the junction left unmatched. Germline CDR1 is MNHNS and CDR2 is SASEGT. The CDR3 runs 14 residues. This CDR3 reads CASSRETSGYEQYF. The CDR3 DNA reads TGTGCCAGCTCCCGAGAAACTAGCGGCTACGAGCAGTACTTC.

The CDR3 loop is CASRKTGGHGYTF. The DNA of the CDR3 is TGTGCCAGCAGAAAGACGGGGGGGCATGGCTACACCTTC. The rearrangement joins TRBV14 to TRBJ1-2, with TRBD1 as a possible D gene (6 bases). Germline lookup yields CDR1 SGHDN and CDR2 FVKESK. The CDR3 spans 13 residues. Trimming cost V 6 bases and J 6 bases, with 14 bases left between them.

V usage is TRBV15 and J usage is TRBJ2-1; D is unresolved. Germline values: CDR1 LNHNV, CDR2 YYDKDF (reference sequence). This CDR3 region has 13 residues. The V end lost 0 bases, the J end lost 8 bases, and 8 bases lay between the germline ends. CDR3 sequence (DNA): TGTGCCACCAGCAGAGATCGTAGCCATGAGCAGTTCTTC. Amino acid sequence: CATSRDRSHEQFF.

DNA of the CDR3: TGTGCTAGTGGTCCGGCGGGAGGAGAGACCCAGTACTTC. It yields the protein CASGPAGGETQYF. This sequence joins TRBV12-5 and TRBJ2-5; 8 bases align to TRBD2. The CDR3 loop spans 13 amino acids. Losses at the gene ends were 5 bases for V and 4 bases for J; bases not matched to a gene: 3. Germline lookup yields CDR1 LGHNT and CDR2 FRNRAP.

V usage is TRBV6-5 and J usage is TRBJ1-2; the D gene is possibly TRBD1 (5 bases). Deletions cut 6 bases from V and 5 bases from J, with 13 bases between. The CDR3 covers 13 residues. Per germline, CDR1 MNHEY and CDR2 SVGAGI. CDR3 DNA: TGTGCCAGCAGCAGAGACAGTTTATATGGCTACACCTTC. Translated: CASSRDSLYGYTF.

CDR3 region: CASSGTGVRETQYF. The CDR3 coding sequence is TGTGCCAGCAGTGGGACAGGGGTTCGCGAGACCCAGTACTTC. This rearrangement joins TRBV28 to TRBJ2-5; TRBD1 matches at 10 bases. This CDR3 spans 14 amino acids. J lost 5 bases, V lost 5 bases, and 5 bases had no gene match. Germline CDR1 MDHEN, CDR2 SYDVKM.

J is TRBJ1-5 and V is TRBV10-3; a weak D match, TRBD1 (5 bases). Germline V gives CDR1 ENHRY, CDR2 SYGVKD. CDR3 length equals 15 residues. The V end was cut by 3 bases, the J end by 5 bases, with 14 bases between. CDR3 in DNA: TGTGCCATCAGTGAAACATGGGGGGAGGATCAGCCCCAGCATTTT. The encoded protein is CAISETWGEDQPQHF.

CDR3 sequence: CASSFTGSYEQYF. The DNA of the CDR3 is TGTGCCAGCAGCTTTACGGGCTCCTACGAGCAGTACTTC. The chain joins TRBV5-6 to TRBJ2-7; D is undetermined. Trimming stripped 2 bases from V and 0 bases from J, with 6 bases between. Looked up from germline, CDR1 is SGHDT and CDR2 is YYEEEE. This CDR3 comprises 13 residues. Combining the CDR3 with reference TRBV5-6 and TRBJ2-7 gives the whole variable domain DAGVTQSPTHLIKTRGQQVTLRCSPKSGHDTVSWYQQALGQGPQFIFQYYEEEERQRGNFPDRFSGHQFPNYSSELNVNALLLGDSALYLCASSFTGSYEQYFGPGTRLTVT.

The genes are TRBV28 and TRBJ1-6; D may be TRBD1 (6 bases). CDR3 length equals 17 residues. Trimming took 7 bases from V and 3 from J, leaving 19 bases between them. Looked up from germline, CDR1 is MDHEN and CDR2 is SYDVKM. This chain's CDR3 is CASKGGYSISYNSPLHF. CDR3 coding DNA: TGTGCCAGCAAGGGGGGGTATTCAATAAGCTATAATTCACCCCTCCACTTT.

This clone showed up just once. The CDR3 nucleotides read TGTGCCAGCAGTGATAACAGGGGGGACGAAAAACTGTTTTTT. This encodes CASSDNRGDEKLFF. The chain employs TRBV6-1 and TRBJ1-4; TRBD1 matches at 8 bases. The V gene's germline CDR1 is MNHNS and CDR2 SASEGT. J lost 8 bases, V lost 3 bases, and 5 bases had no gene match. The CDR3 is made up of 14 amino acids.

This CDR3 reads CASSVAEEQPQHF. CDR3 sequence (DNA): TGTGCCAGCAGCGTAGCTGAGGAGCAGCCCCAGCATTTT. V usage is TRBV9 and J usage is TRBJ1-5; D call uncertain. CDR1 is SGDLS and CDR2 is YYNGEE in the germline V gene. The CDR3 has 13 residues. Trimming pared 0 bases from V and 7 bases from J, leaving 8 bases between.

The chain links TRBV6-6 to TRBJ2-2; 10 nucleotides match TRBD2. V lost 4 bases and J lost 2; bases outside the gene matches: 1. The germline CDR1 and CDR2 sequences are MNHNY and SVGAGI (reference sequence). The CDR3 totals 15 residues. The CDR3, as DNA: TGTGCCAGCAGTTCTAGCGGGAGTAACACCGGGGAGCTGTTTTTT. Translation: CASSSSGSNTGELFF.

The DNA for the CDR3 is TGTGCCAGTCGGCGGGGGCCGGGACAGGGTACCTTCGAGGATACGCAGTATTTT. It translates to CASRRGPGQGTFEDTQYF. This chain links TRBV2 with TRBJ2-3; the match to TRBD1 covers 9 bases. The CDR3 totals 18 residues. V dropped 9 bases and J dropped 6; count of bases not matched to a gene: 22. Germline loops: CDR1 SNHLY, CDR2 FYNNEI.

The chain combines TRBV11-2 with TRBJ1-2; D not resolved. CDR1 is SGHAT and CDR2 is FQNNGV in the germline V gene. The CDR3 totals 14 residues. V lost 3 bases to trimming and J lost 6 bases, with 14 bases between them. The DNA for the CDR3 is TGTGCCAGCAGCTTGGCAGGCCCCCTGGATGGCTACACCTTC. It encodes CASSLAGPLDGYTF.

V usage is TRBV6-4 and J usage is TRBJ2-3; 7 nucleotides line up with TRBD2. The ends lost 6 bases at V and 4 bases at J; junction bases unmatched: 7. The CDR3 consists of 14 residues. Germline V gene lookup returns CDR1 MRHNA and CDR2 SNTAGT. Here the CDR3 reads CASSHTRGADTQYF. CDR3 DNA: TGTGCCAGCAGCCATACTCGGGGGGCAGATACGCAGTATTTT.

This sequence joins TRBV21-1 and TRBJ2-7; whether TRBD2, the table's D call, matches the DNA was not checked. TRBV21-1 is shown as a pseudogene. This CDR3 spans 18 amino acids. The CDR3 loop reads CASVLRMYVSLNSYEQYF. CDR3 coding DNA: TGTGCCAGCGTACTACGTATGTATGTCTCTCTTAATTCCTACGAGCAGTACTTC.

This chain links TRBV7-9 with TRBJ2-5, with 8 positions matching TRBD2. This CDR3 has 16 amino acids. J gave up 5 bases and V 5 bases, and 13 bases lay outside the gene matches. The germline V gene has CDR1 SEHNR and CDR2 FQNEAQ (reference sequence). CDR3 residues: CASSAPGRPGGETQYF. The CDR3 DNA is TGTGCCAGCAGCGCCCCTGGACGGCCGGGGGGGGAGACCCAGTACTTC.

V is TRBV28 and J is TRBJ2-3; D not resolved. Trimming cost V 1 base and J 7 bases, with 6 bases left between them. Germline V gene lookup returns CDR1 MDHEN and CDR2 SYDVKM. The CDR3 is made up of 12 amino acids. The CDR3 spells CASSLSSYTQYF. The DNA of the CDR3 is TGTGCCAGCAGTTTATCTTCCTATACGCAGTATTTT. The variable domain in full, completed from reference TRBV28 and TRBJ2-3, reads DVKVTQSSRYLVKRTGEKVFLECVQDMDHENMFWYRQDPGLGLRLIYFSYDVKMKEKGDIPEGYSVSREKKERFSLILESASTNQTSMYLCASSLSSYTQYFGPGTRLTVL.

J is TRBJ2-1 and V is TRBV9, with 13 bases fitting TRBD2. In germline, CDR1 is SGDLS, CDR2 YYNGEE. J was trimmed by 0 bases and V by 0 bases; bases with no gene match: 3. The CDR3 covers 18 residues. The CDR3 DNA is TGTGCCAGCAGCGTAGGGACTAGCGGGGGCACCTCCTACAATGAGCAGTTCTTC. Translating gives CASSVGTSGGTSYNEQFF. The full variable domain, with the rest looked up from reference TRBV9 and TRBJ2-1, is DSGVTQTPKHLITATGQRVTLRCSPRSGDLSVYWYQQSLDQGLQFLIQYYNGEERAKGNILERFSAQQFPDLHSELNLSSLELGDSALYFCASSVGTSGGTSYNEQFFGPGTRLTVL.

The chain combines TRBV15 with TRBJ2-3; D possibly corresponds to TRBD2 (5 bases). There are 14 residues in the CDR3. CDR1 is LNHNV, CDR2 YYDKDF, per germline (reference sequence). V was clipped by 5 bases and J by 3 bases, with 12 bases between them. The CDR3 nucleotides read TGTGCCACCAGCCGAAATAGCGAAACAGATACGCAGTATTTT. As protein: CATSRNSETDTQYF.

The chain recombines TRBV28 with TRBJ2-1; the match to TRBD2 covers 12 bases. Germline trimming cut 7 bases from V and 8 bases from J; bases unmatched to any gene: 12. Per germline, CDR1 MDHEN and CDR2 SYDVKM. CDR3 size: 16 residues. The CDR3 here is CASMPLPGLAGDEQFF. As DNA, the CDR3 is TGTGCCAGCATGCCCCTTCCGGGACTAGCGGGCGATGAGCAGTTCTTC.

The chain links TRBV21-1 to TRBJ1-1; the table's D call, TRBD1, has no DNA check behind it. TRBV21-1 is assigned pseudogene status. This CDR3 spans 15 amino acids. The CDR3 loop is CASSPKGTGETEAFF. The CDR3 DNA follows: TGTGCCAGCAGCCCCAAAGGGACAGGGGAGACTGAAGCTTTCTTT.

This chain links TRBV4-1 with TRBJ1-2, with D tentatively TRBD1 (6 bases). This CDR3 region has 12 residues. Trimming took off 7 bases at V and 7 bases at J, with 13 bases between the two ends. The germline CDR1 and CDR2 sequences are MGHRA and YSYEKL. CDR3 nucleotides: TGCGCCAGCACGGGGGGCTTGGGTGGCTACACCTTC. Its protein product is CASTGGLGGYTF.

The V call is TRBV6-1, the J call TRBJ1-3; D gene ambiguous. Deletions cut 1 base from V and 3 bases from J, with 10 bases between. Germline-derived CDR1 and CDR2 are MNHNS and SASEGT. The CDR3 runs to 15 residues. The DNA of the CDR3 is TGTGCCAGCAGTGAAGTGTCCCAGGTTGGAAACACCATATATTTT. Its translation: CASSEVSQVGNTIYF.

The rearrangement uses TRBV4-1 and TRBJ2-3; 8 positions agree with TRBD2. Germline V gives CDR1 MGHRA, CDR2 YSYEKL. Trimming took 1 base from V and 2 from J; bases not matched to a gene: 2. The CDR3 runs to 15 residues. Written as DNA, the CDR3 is TGCGCCAGCAGCCAAGGTAGCGGGGTCACAGATACGCAGTATTTT. Translating it yields CASSQGSGVTDTQYF.

The gene calls are TRBV27 and TRBJ2-7; 10 nucleotides line up with TRBD1. Germline V CDR1 and CDR2: MNHEY, SMNVEV (reference sequence). The CDR3 is 13 amino acids. V trimming: 6 bases; J trimming: 6 bases; junction bases outside the gene matches: 5. The DNA of the CDR3 is TGTGCCAGCAGAGGGACAGGGGACGGCGAGCAGTACTTC. Translation: CASRGTGDGEQYF.

The chain employs TRBV6-5 and TRBJ2-7; a weak D match, TRBD1 (6 bases). Germline assignment: CDR1 MNHEY and CDR2 SVGAGI. Trimming stripped 2 bases from V and 2 bases from J, with 16 bases between. The length of the CDR3 is 16 residues. The CDR3 nucleotides read TGTGCCAGCAGTTACAGCCGACAGGACCCCACCTACGAGCAGTACTTC. Its translation: CASSYSRQDPTYEQYF.

The V call is TRBV11-2, the J call TRBJ1-2; D unclear. The CDR3 sequence is 14 residues long. V lost 5 bases to trimming and J lost 2 bases, with 12 bases between them. CDR1 and CDR2 (germline): SGHAT, FQNNGV. The CDR3 DNA sequence: TGTGCCAGCAGCCTCGGGATGGGGAACTATGGCTACACCTTC. Its translation is CASSLGMGNYGYTF. The full variable domain, with the rest looked up from reference TRBV11-2 and TRBJ1-2, is EAGVAQSPRYKIIEKRQSVAFWCNPISGHATLYWYQQILGQGPKLLIQFQNNGVVDDSQLPKDRFSAERLKGVDSTLKIQPAKLEDSAVYLCASSLGMGNYGYTFGSGTRLTVV.